This section outlines one T cell receptor (beta chain) sequence together with its context. Its antigen is still unknown. These data are taken from a study of cytomegalovirus exposure and HLA in healthy donors. The primer mix had 60 Vbeta and 13 Jbeta primers. Assay used: immunoSEQ multiplex PCR; TCRdb lists only in-frame clones, some missing. The profile shows about 93,000 clones, around three quarters of them singletons. Overall study findings and caveats: Most sequenced TCRs were rare (though some public TCRs occurred in many donors). After further analysis at a later stage, 16,951 TCR beta sequences were associated with HLA alleles at 0.05 false discovery rate.

This clonotype originated in a man aged 30 to 45 in good health and CMV-seronegative. The sample was PBMCs.

The CDR3 loop reads CASSSTGYEQYF. The CDR3 nucleotides read TGTGCCAGCAGCTCGACAGGGTATGAGCAGTACTTC. The chain carries TRBV14 and TRBJ2-7, with 7 nucleotides matching TRBD1. This CDR3 comprises 12 residues. With 5 bases clipped from V and 7 bases from J, the junction kept 5 bases outside the gene matches. The germline CDR1 and CDR2 sequences are SGHDN and FVKESK.